One sample yielded the 2 T cell receptor beta chains listed below, sequenced in a study of graft-versus-host responses after intestinal transplantation. Sequencing used immunoSEQ multiplex PCR; TCRdb keeps in-frame clones, though not all of them. Of fewer than 150,000 clones detected, around 94% appear once; the ten largest clones hold 0.16%. Their specific antigens are unknown. Sequencing used unstimulated CD4+ T cells sorted from spleen or lymph node cells, obtained before intestinal transplant. The receptors were gathered from a human donor who received an intestinal transplant.

This rearrangement joins TRBV18 to TRBJ2-5, with D perhaps matching TRBD1 or TRBD2 (5 bases each). Trimming cost V 2 bases and J 5 bases, with 12 bases left between them. CDR3 length: 14 amino acids. Germline CDR1 and CDR2: KGHSH and LQKENI. CDR3 nucleotide sequence: TGTGCCAGCTCACCAAATGGGGGAAGGGAGACCCAGTACTTC. This codes for CASSPNGGRETQYF.

This chain links TRBV11-2 with TRBJ2-1; D gene unclear. The germline V gene encodes CDR1 SGHAT and CDR2 FQNNGV. This CDR3 spans 11 amino acids. V gave up 4 bases and J gave up 5 bases, with 3 bases separating them. In nucleotides, the CDR3 is TGTGCCAGCAGCTACCACAATGAGCAGTTCTTC. Its protein is CASSYHNEQFF.